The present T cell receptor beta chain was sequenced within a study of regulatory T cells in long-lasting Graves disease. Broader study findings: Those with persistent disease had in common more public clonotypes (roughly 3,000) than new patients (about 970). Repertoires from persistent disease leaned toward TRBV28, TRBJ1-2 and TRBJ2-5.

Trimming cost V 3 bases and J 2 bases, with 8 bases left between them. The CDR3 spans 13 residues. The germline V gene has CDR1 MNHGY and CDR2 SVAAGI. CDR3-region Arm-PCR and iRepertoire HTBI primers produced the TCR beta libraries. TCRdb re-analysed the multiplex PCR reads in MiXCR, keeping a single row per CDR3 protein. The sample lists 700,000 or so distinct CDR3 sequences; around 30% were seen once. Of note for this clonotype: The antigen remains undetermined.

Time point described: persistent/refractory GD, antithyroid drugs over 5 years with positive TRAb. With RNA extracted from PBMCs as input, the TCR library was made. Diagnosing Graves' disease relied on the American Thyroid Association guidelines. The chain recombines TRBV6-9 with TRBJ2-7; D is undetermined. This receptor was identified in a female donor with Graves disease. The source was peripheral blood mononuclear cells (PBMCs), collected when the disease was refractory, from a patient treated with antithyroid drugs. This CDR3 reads CASSYVKTYEQYF. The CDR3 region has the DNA TGTGCCAGCAGTTACGTCAAAACCTACGAGCAGTACTTC.